This T cell receptor (beta chain) was retrieved from a study of cytomegalovirus exposure and HLA in healthy donors. The study, taken as a whole, reports: An observed cluster of highly shared sequence variants was recorded as a likely sequencing artifact. Earlier analysis looked at TCR beta V segments, and most were productive about 87% or about 30% of the time. Donors belonging to an Asian-associated ancestry cluster reportedly showed fewer N-insertions in productive TCRs than the roughly 670-donor mean, according to what a later analysis found. In a later analysis, TCR beta V- and J-gene trimming showed a link to a missense DCLRE1C variant.

There are a few counts of this clone. Antigen: not known. Other DNA sequences of this sample code for an identical CDR3. PCR amplification relied on 60 Vbeta primers (plus 13 Jbeta primers). Here immunoSEQ multiplex PCR was the method, and the copy in TCRdb shows in-frame clones only, minus some. The table has 150,000 to 200,000 clones, 60% to 80% seen once. The CDR3 extends over 12 amino acids. Germline CDR1 reads MNHEY; CDR2 reads SMNVEV (reference sequence). V dropped 2 bases and J dropped 8 bases, with 9 bases sitting between them. The chain has TRBV27 and TRBJ1-1; D unresolved. This TCR derives from a young man in good health and CMV-seropositive. Sequencing was done on a sample of PBMCs. The CDR3 is CASSLVGREAFF. In nucleotides, the CDR3 is TGTGCCAGCAGTTTAGTGGGGAGAGAAGCTTTCTTT.